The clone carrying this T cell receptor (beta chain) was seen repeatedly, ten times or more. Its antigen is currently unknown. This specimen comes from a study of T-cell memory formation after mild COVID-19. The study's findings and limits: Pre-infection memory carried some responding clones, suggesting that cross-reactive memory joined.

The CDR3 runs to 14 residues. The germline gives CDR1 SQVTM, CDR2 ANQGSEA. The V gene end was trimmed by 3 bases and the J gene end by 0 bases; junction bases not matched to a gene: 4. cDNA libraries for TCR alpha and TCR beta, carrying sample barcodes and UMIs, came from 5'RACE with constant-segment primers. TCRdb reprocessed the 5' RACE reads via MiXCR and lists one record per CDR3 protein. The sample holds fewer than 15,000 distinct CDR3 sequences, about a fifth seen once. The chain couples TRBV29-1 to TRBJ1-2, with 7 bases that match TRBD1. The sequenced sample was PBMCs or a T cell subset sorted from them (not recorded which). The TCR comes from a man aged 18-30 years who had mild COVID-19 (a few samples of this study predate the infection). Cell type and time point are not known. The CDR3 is CSVDRQGANYGYTF. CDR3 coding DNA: TGCAGCGTTGACAGACAGGGCGCTAACTATGGCTACACCTTC.